What follows are 2 T cell receptor beta chains derived from one specimen sequenced in a study of blood T cell repertoires in COVID-19. Sequencing used immunoSEQ multiplex PCR; TCRdb keeps in-frame clones, though not all of them. Of roughly 68,000 clones in the sample, approximately 88% were seen once. The material sequenced was peripheral blood. These receptors all come from a man aged 50 to 60 with acute or convalescent COVID-19.

In nucleotides, the CDR3 is TGTGCCAGCAGCGGGGACAGGGTTAAAGAGACCCAGTACTTC. As protein: CASSGDRVKETQYF. The chain joins TRBV2 to TRBJ2-5; 9 nucleotides agree with TRBD1. The CDR3 spans 14 residues. J was trimmed by 3 bases and V by 6 bases; bases with no gene match: 5. Per germline, CDR1 SNHLY and CDR2 FYNNEI.

This clone was observed a handful of times. V is TRBV6-5 and J is TRBJ1-5, with 7 nucleotides matching TRBD1. The CDR3 is 15 residues long. Trimming cost V 0 bases and J 7 bases; bases outside gene matches: 6. The germline V gene encodes CDR1 MNHEY and CDR2 SVGAGI. In DNA, the CDR3 is TGTGCCAGCAGTTACTCGAAGGGGGCGCGGCAGCCCCAGCATTTT. This sequence encodes CASSYSKGARQPQHF.